This T cell receptor (beta chain) was sequenced in a study of cytomegalovirus exposure and HLA in healthy donors. Study in general: Falling in the Caucasian-associated ancestry cluster were about 80% of approximately 410 genotyped donors.

The germline gives CDR1 SGHRS, CDR2 YFSETQ. The V gene lost 1 base and the J gene lost 0 bases, with 11 bases spanning the gap. The CDR3 runs to 16 residues. Study-wide findings and caveats: Earlier analysis looked at TCR beta V segments, and most were productive about 90% or about 30% of the time.

About this clone: Its antigen is not known.

The PCR was carried out with 60 Vbeta primers and 13 Jbeta primers. Profiled with immunoSEQ multiplex PCR; TCRdb holds only in-frame clones, not every one. Of approximately 160,000 clones in the sample, 60% to 80% are singletons; the top ten hold under 5.5%. This receptor was obtained from a man aged 18 to 30 in good health and CMV-seropositive. This chain connects TRBV5-1 to TRBJ1-3; D is uncertain. Sequencing was done on a sample of PBMCs. The CDR3 spells CASSLSEVPSGNTIYF. CDR3 bases: TGCGCCAGCAGCTTGTCGGAGGTACCCTCTGGAAACACCATATATTTT.